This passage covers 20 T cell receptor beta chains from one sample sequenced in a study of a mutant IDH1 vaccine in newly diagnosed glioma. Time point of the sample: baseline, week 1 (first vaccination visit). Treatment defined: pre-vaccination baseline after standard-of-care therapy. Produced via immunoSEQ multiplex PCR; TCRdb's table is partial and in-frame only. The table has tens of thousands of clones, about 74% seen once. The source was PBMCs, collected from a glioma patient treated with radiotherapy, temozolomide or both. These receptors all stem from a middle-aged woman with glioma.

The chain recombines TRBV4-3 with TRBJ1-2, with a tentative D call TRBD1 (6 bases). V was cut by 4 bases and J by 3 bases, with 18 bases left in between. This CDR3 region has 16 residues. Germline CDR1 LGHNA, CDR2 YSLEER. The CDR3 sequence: CASSRPSAGEDYGYTF. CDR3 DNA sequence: TGCGCCAGCAGCCGCCCTAGTGCAGGGGAAGACTATGGCTACACCTTC.

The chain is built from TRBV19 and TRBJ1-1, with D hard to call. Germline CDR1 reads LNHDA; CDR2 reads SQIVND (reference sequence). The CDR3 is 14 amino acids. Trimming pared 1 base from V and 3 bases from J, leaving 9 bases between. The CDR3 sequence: CASSIVAWDTEAFF. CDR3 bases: TGTGCCAGTAGTATAGTTGCCTGGGACACTGAAGCTTTCTTT.

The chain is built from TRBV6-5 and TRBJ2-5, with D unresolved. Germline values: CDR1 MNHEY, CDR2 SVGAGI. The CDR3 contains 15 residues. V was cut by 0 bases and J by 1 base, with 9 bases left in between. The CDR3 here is CASSYSRLTQETQYF. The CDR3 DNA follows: TGTGCCAGCAGTTACTCTCGATTAACCCAAGAGACCCAGTACTTC.

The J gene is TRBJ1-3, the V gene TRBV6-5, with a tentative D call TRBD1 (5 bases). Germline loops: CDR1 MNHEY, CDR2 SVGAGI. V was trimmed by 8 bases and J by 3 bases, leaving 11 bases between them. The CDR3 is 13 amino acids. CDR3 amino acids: CASLGGFGNTIYF. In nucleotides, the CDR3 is TGTGCCAGCCTCGGGGGTTTTGGAAACACCATATATTTT.

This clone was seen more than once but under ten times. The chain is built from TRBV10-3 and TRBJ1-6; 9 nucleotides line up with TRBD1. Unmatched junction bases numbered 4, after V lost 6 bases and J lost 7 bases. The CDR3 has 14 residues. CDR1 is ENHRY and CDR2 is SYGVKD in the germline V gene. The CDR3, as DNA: TGTGCCATCAGCGGGACAGGGAGCAATTCACCCCTCCACTTT. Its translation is CAISGTGSNSPLHF.

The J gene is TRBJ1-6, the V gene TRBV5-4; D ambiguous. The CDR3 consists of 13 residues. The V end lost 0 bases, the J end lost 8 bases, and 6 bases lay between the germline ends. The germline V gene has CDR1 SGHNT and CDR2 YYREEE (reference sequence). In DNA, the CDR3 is TGTGCCAGCAGCTTGGCCGTGGATTCACCCCTCCACTTT. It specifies CASSLAVDSPLHF.

Written as DNA, the CDR3 is TGCGCCAGCAGTGTGGGGCCGGGGGGCACTGAAGCTTTCTTT. Translation gives CASSVGPGGTEAFF. V and J are TRBV10-2 and TRBJ1-1, with D perhaps matching TRBD1 (5 bases). The CDR3 has 14 residues. V gave up 4 bases and J gave up 4 bases, with 13 bases separating them. Germline loops: CDR1 WSHSY, CDR2 SAAADI.

CDR3 in amino acids: CASSSLDRPLHYGYTF. CDR3 nucleotide sequence: TGTGCCAGCTCATCCCTGGACAGACCACTCCACTATGGCTACACCTTC. V and J are TRBV18 and TRBJ1-2; tentatively, D is TRBD1 (6 bases). V was shortened by 5 bases and J by 3 bases, with 19 bases between the two germline ends. The CDR3 is made up of 16 amino acids. The germline V gene has CDR1 KGHSH and CDR2 LQKENI.

The chain's CDR3 is CASTSGGSTDTQYF. The DNA of the CDR3 is TGTGCCAGCACTAGCGGGGGGAGCACAGATACGCAGTATTTT. This chain links TRBV5-4 with TRBJ2-3; 11 bases line up with TRBD2. CDR1 and CDR2 (germline): SGHNT, YYREEE (reference sequence). The CDR3 totals 14 residues. With 6 bases clipped from V and 0 bases from J, the junction kept 0 bases outside the gene matches.

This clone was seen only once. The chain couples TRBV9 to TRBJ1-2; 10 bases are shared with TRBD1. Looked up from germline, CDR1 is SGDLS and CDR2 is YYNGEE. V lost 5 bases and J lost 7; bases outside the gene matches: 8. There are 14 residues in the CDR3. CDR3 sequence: CASRGTGVRGGYTF. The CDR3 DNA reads TGTGCCAGCAGGGGGACAGGGGTACGTGGTGGCTACACCTTC.

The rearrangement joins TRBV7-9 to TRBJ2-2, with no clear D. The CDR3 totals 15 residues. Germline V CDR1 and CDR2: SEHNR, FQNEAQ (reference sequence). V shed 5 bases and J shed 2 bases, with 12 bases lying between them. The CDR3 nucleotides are TGTGCCAGCAGCATCGACACCCAAAACACCGGGGAGCTGTTTTTT. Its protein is CASSIDTQNTGELFF. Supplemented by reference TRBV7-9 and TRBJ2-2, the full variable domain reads DTGVSQNPRHKITKRGQNVTFRCDPISEHNRLYWYRQTLGQGPEFLTYFQNEAQLEKSRLLSDRFSAERPKGSFSTLEIQRTEQGDSAMYLCASSIDTQNTGELFFGEGSRLTVL.

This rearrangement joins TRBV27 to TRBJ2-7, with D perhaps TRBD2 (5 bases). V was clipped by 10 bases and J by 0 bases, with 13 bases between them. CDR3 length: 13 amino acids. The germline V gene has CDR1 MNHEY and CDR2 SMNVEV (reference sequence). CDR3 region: CATEDSSSYEQYF. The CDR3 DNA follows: TGTGCCACCGAGGACTCCTCCTCCTACGAGCAGTACTTC.

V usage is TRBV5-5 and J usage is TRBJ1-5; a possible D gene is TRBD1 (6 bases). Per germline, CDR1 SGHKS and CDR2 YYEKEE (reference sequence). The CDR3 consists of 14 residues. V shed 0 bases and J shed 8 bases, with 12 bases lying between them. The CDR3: CASSLGQVLEPQHF. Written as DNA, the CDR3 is TGTGCCAGCAGCTTGGGACAGGTTCTAGAGCCCCAGCATTTT.

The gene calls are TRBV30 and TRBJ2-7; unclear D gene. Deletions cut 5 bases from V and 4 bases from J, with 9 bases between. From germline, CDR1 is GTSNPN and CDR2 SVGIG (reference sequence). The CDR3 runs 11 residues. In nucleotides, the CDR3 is TGTGCCTGGCTGTCGGTGTACGAGCAGTACTTC. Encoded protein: CAWLSVYEQYF.

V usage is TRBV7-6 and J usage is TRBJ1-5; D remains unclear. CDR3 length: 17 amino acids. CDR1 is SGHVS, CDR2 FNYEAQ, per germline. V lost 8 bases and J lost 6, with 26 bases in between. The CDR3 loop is CASELMTNPGRGQPQHF. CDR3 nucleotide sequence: TGTGCCAGCGAACTAATGACAAATCCAGGACGGGGTCAGCCCCAGCATTTT.

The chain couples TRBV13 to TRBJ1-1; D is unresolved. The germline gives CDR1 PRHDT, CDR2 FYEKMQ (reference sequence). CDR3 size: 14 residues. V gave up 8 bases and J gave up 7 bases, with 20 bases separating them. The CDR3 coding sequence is TGTGCCAGCTCCCGATCGACCGGGAACTTTGAAGCTTTCTTT. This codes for CASSRSTGNFEAFF.

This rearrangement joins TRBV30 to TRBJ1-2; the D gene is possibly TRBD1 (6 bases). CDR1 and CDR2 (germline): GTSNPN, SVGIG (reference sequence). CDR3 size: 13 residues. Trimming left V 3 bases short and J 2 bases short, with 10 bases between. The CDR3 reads CAWRRDTNYGYTF. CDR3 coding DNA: TGTGCCTGGAGACGGGACACAAACTATGGCTACACCTTC. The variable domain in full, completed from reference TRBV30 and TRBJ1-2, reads SQTIHQWPATLVQPVGSPLSLECTVEGTSNPNLYWYRQAAGRGLQLLFYSVGIGQISSEVPQNLSASRPQDRQFILSSKKLLLSDSGFYLCAWRRDTNYGYTFGSGTRLTVV.

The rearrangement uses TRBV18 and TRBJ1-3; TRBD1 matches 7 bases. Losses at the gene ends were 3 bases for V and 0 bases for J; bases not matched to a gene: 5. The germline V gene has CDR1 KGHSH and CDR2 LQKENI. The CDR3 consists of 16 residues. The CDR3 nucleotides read TGTGCCAGCTCACCTTGGGACAGATACTCTGGAAACACCATATATTTT. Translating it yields CASSPWDRYSGNTIYF.

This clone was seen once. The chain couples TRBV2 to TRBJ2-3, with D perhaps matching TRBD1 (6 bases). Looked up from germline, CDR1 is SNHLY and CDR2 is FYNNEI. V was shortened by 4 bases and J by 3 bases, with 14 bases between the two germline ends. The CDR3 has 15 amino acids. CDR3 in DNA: TGTGCCAGCAGTGGGAGAGGGGGTCAGACAGATACGCAGTATTTT. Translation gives CASSGRGGQTDTQYF. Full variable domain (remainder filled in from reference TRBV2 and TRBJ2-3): EPEVTQTPSHQVTQMGQEVILRCVPISNHLYFYWYRQILGQKVEFLVSFYNNEISEKSEIFDDQFSVERPDGSNFTLKIRSTKLEDSAMYFCASSGRGGQTDTQYFGPGTRLTVL.

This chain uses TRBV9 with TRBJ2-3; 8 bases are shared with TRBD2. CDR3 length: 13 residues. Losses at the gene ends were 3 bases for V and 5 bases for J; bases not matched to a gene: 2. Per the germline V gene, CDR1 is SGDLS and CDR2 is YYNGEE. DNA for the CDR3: TGTGCCAGCAGCGAAAGCGGGGGAGATACGCAGTATTTT. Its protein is CASSESGGDTQYF.